Included here is one TCR beta chain sequence, with context. Its antigen is not known. One junction end disagrees with the germline gene, perhaps due to a read error. This specimen belongs to a study of blood T cells in healthy people across ages. Study results and limitations: Whereas aged donors had fewer naive CD4+ cells, long-lived donors had more of them and higher diversity. Researchers deemed the diversity estimates from one million T cells underestimates.

Using a J-beta primer mix together with a sample-barcoded 5' primer, a second PCR was run for roughly 7 to 11 cycles. TCRdb re-derived calls from the 5' RACE reads in MiXCR, one entry per CDR3 protein. The data contain roughly 1.5 million distinct CDR3 sequences, roughly 43% of them singletons. Germline assignment: CDR1 SGDLS and CDR2 YYNGEE. CDR3 length: 17 amino acids. A minimum of 7 million PBMCs was isolated per sample. The total RNA that was extracted per sample amounted to at least 6 micrograms. Material for sequencing was blood. This TCR came from a woman between 18 and 29 years old in good health. V and J are TRBV9 and TRBJ1-1, with TRBD1 matching 8 bases. The CDR3 nucleotides are TGTGCCAGCAGCGAAGGGACAGGAGAAGCCATGAACCCTGAAGCTTTCTTT. It encodes CASSEGTGEAMNPEAFF.